Each of the 27 T cell receptor beta chains below was sequenced from the same sample in a study of T cell repertoires in cytomegalovirus infection. TCRdb fed the reads into MiXCR, producing one record per CDR3 protein. Altogether about 120,000 distinct CDR3 sequences are present, around 10% being singletons, with the ten largest covering 31%. No antigen has been assigned to these receptors. Sequenced sample: PBMCs, sequenced either directly or after in vitro stimulation (not recorded which). These receptors originate from a human donor in good health (CMV status not recorded). Some clones in this sample may be carry-over from other donors' samples.

This clonotype was recorded many times. CDR3 residues: CASSLSGWGEQFF. CDR3 sequence (DNA): TGTGCCAGCAGCTTAAGCGGGTGGGGTGAGCAGTTCTTC. The genes are TRBV7-6 and TRBJ2-1; D is perhaps TRBD2 (6 bases). CDR3 size: 13 residues. V lost 2 bases to trimming and J lost 9 bases, with 11 bases between them. Germline V gene data show CDR1 as SGHVS and CDR2 as FNYEAQ.

Note on this clonotype: No conserved phenylalanine or tryptophan is present at the end of the CDR3, so a read error is the likely explanation. DNA of the CDR3: TGTGCCAGCACCGGACAGGACAATCAGCCCCAGCATTCT. Amino acid sequence: CASTGQDNQPQHS. This chain uses TRBV6-8 with TRBJ1-5, with 7 bases that match TRBD1. V was pared by 7 bases and J by 3 bases, with 3 bases of the junction left unmatched. Germline V lookup: CDR1 MNHGY, CDR2 SAAAGT. This CDR3 comprises 13 residues.

This clonotype was found many times. The V call is TRBV7-2, the J call TRBJ1-2, with D maybe TRBD1 (5 bases). CDR3 length equals 15 residues. With 5 bases removed from V and 2 bases from J, the gap between germline ends came to 15 bases. Germline V CDR1 and CDR2: SGHTA, FQGNSA. The CDR3 spells CASSRTRQRNYGYTF. The CDR3 DNA sequence: TGTGCCAGCAGCCGGACCAGACAGAGAAACTATGGCTACACCTTC.

This clonotype has a count of ten or more. The chain has TRBV18 and TRBJ2-7, with D uncertain. Per the germline V gene, CDR1 is KGHSH and CDR2 is LQKENI. The length of the CDR3 is 12 residues. V was shortened by 6 bases and J by 4 bases, with 10 bases between the two germline ends. The CDR3, as DNA: TGTGCCAGCTCGCAGGCCGCATACGAGCAGTACGTC. Encoded protein: CASSQAAYEQYV.

The V and J genes are TRBV18 and TRBJ2-1, with 13 bases aligning to TRBD2. The germline gives CDR1 KGHSH, CDR2 LQKENI. Trimming removed 5 bases from V and 7 bases from J; junction bases left unmatched: 5. This CDR3 region has 15 residues. The CDR3 here is CASSSGTSGKNEQFF. The CDR3 DNA follows: TGTGCCAGCTCATCAGGGACTAGCGGGAAAAATGAGCAGTTCTTC. Using reference TRBV18 and TRBJ2-1 for the parts outside the CDR3, the full variable domain is NAGVMQNPRHLVRRRGQEARLRCSPMKGHSHVYWYRQLPEEGLKFMVYLQKENIIDESGMPKERFSAEFPKEGPSILRIQQVVRGDSAAYFCASSSGTSGKNEQFFGPGTRLTVL.

This clonotype was detected only a few times. CDR3 bases: TGTGCCAGCAGCGTAGTAGTGCGTGGAGGGAATGAGCAGTTCTTC. Amino acids: CASSVVVRGGNEQFF. The chain links TRBV7-3 to TRBJ2-1; weak D call: TRBD2 (6 bases). Trimming removed 5 bases at V and 7 bases at J, with 18 bases between. This CDR3 has 15 amino acids. Germline V gene lookup returns CDR1 SGHTA and CDR2 FQGTGA.

This clonotype was seen many times. In DNA, the CDR3 is TGCAGCGTTGTGGAAACCGCAACTAATGAAAAACTGTTTTTT. Protein sequence: CSVVETATNEKLFF. V usage is TRBV29-1 and J usage is TRBJ1-4; no clear D gene. The germline V and J ends were trimmed by 4 bases and 0 bases, with 9 bases remaining between them. The length of the CDR3 is 14 residues. CDR1 is SQVTM and CDR2 is ANQGSEA in the germline V gene.

This clonotype was seen a few times. This sequence joins TRBV7-2 and TRBJ1-4, with unresolved D. The CDR3 spans 13 residues. The V gene's germline CDR1 is SGHTA and CDR2 FQGNSA. The V end lost 2 bases, the J end lost 4 bases, and 5 bases lay between the germline ends. CDR3 residues: CASSLSINEKLFF. In DNA, the CDR3 is TGTGCCAGCAGCTTATCGATTAATGAAAAACTGTTTTTT.

The chain combines TRBV15 with TRBJ1-2, with 8 bases fitting TRBD1. The ends lost 0 bases at V and 6 bases at J; junction bases unmatched: 6. The V gene's germline CDR1 is LNHNV and CDR2 YYDKDF (reference sequence). The CDR3 covers 15 residues. The CDR3 DNA reads as TGTGCCACCAGCAGAGATCAGGGGGCAAATAATGGCTACACCTTC. Amino acid sequence: CATSRDQGANNGYTF.

This chain links TRBV6-2 or TRBV6-3 with TRBJ2-7; no clear D. Germline V gene sequence: CDR1 MNHEY, CDR2 SVGEGT. The V gene lost 0 bases and the J gene lost 10 bases, with 10 bases spanning the gap. The CDR3 is made up of 12 amino acids. The CDR3 nucleotides are TGTGCCAGCAGTTACTCGGGTCAGGTACAGTACGTC. This gives the protein CASSYSGQVQYV.

V usage is TRBV5-4 and J usage is TRBJ2-4, with TRBD2 matching over 8 bases. Trimming at V came to 4 bases and at J to 5 bases, leaving 2 bases not matched to a gene. Germline CDR1 reads SGHNT; CDR2 reads YYREEE (reference sequence). The CDR3 length is 13 residues. The CDR3 here is CASSPGLENIQYF. In DNA, the CDR3 is TGTGCCAGCAGCCCGGGACTAGAAAACATTCAGTACTTC.

This clonotype was seen ten or more times. The V gene is TRBV5-4, the J gene TRBJ2-1, with 10 bases lining up with TRBD2. V lost 4 bases, J lost 0 bases, and 4 bases stayed unmatched. Germline CDR1 is SGHNT and CDR2 is YYREEE (reference sequence). The CDR3 totals 16 residues. The CDR3 DNA follows: TGTGCCAGCAGCGTTAGCGGGAGGAGCTCCTACAATGAGCAGTTCTTC. Amino acid sequence: CASSVSGRSSYNEQFF. The variable domain in full, completed from reference TRBV5-4 and TRBJ2-1, reads ETGVTQSPTHLIKTRGQQVTLRCSSQSGHNTVSWYQQALGQGPQFIFQYYREEENGRGNFPPRFSGLQFPNYSSELNVNALELDDSALYLCASSVSGRSSYNEQFFGPGTRLTVL.

This clonotype was counted ten times or more. The genes are TRBV25-1 and TRBJ1-4, with TRBD1 as a possible D gene (5 bases). The V end was cut by 2 bases, the J end by 8 bases, with 12 bases between. This CDR3 is built from 14 residues. Germline V CDR1 and CDR2: MGHDK, SYGVNS. The CDR3 DNA reads TGTGCCAGCAGTGAACGGCCAGGGCTAGAAAAACTGTTTTTT. It yields the protein CASSERPGLEKLFF. The full variable domain, rest sourced from reference TRBV25-1 and TRBJ1-4, is EADIYQTPRYLVIGTGKKITLECSQTMGHDKMYWYQQDPGMELHLIHYSYGVNSTEKGDLSSESTVSRIRTEHFPLTLESARPSHTSQYLCASSERPGLEKLFFGSGTQLSVL.

The V gene is TRBV12-3 or TRBV12-4, the J gene TRBJ1-2, with 12 positions matching TRBD1. V lost 6 bases to trimming and J lost 7 bases; unmatched junction nucleotides: 3. There are 13 residues in the CDR3. CDR3 sequence reads: CASSWDRGLGYTF. DNA of the CDR3: TGTGCCAGCAGCTGGGACAGGGGGCTTGGCTACACCTTC.

This clonotype was observed a few times. The chain employs TRBV5-5 and TRBJ2-7; D call uncertain. The CDR3 loop spans 14 amino acids. Germline assignment: CDR1 SGHKS and CDR2 YYEKEE (reference sequence). V gave up 1 base and J gave up 2 bases, with 10 bases separating them. In DNA, the CDR3 is TGTGCCAGCAGCTTGTCGGCTCCAACCTACGAGCAGTACGTC. This sequence encodes CASSLSAPTYEQYV.

This chain's CDR3 is CSASLAGLNEQYF. The CDR3 DNA reads TGCAGTGCCAGTCTTGCGGGACTAAACGAGCAGTACTTC. The J gene is TRBJ2-7, the V gene TRBV20-1; 7 bases agree with TRBD2. Germline V gene data show CDR1 as DFQATT and CDR2 as SNEGSKA (reference sequence). J lost 5 bases, V lost 6 bases, and 10 bases had no gene match. The CDR3 has 13 amino acids.

The genes are TRBV10-3 and TRBJ2-1; D may be TRBD1 (6 bases). This CDR3 is built from 14 residues. CDR1 and CDR2 (germline): ENHRY, SYGVKD. Deletions cut 8 bases from V and 3 bases from J, with 14 bases between. The CDR3 loop reads CAIDDTGIYNEQFF. The CDR3 DNA reads as TGTGCCATCGATGACACAGGGATCTACAATGAGCAGTTCTTC.

This clonotype was seen only a few times. The rearrangement links TRBV10-3 to TRBJ2-3, with 7 bases aligning to TRBD2. V trimming: 4 bases; J trimming: 4 bases; junction bases outside the gene matches: 2. The CDR3 has 13 residues. Germline assignment: CDR1 ENHRY and CDR2 SYGVKD. CDR3 nucleotides: TGTGCCATCAGTGTGGCGGGGGCAGATACGCAGTATTTT. Protein: CAISVAGADTQYF.

The sample holds many counts of this clonotype. The chain employs TRBV4-2 and TRBJ1-5; a weak D match, TRBD1 (5 bases). Deletions cut 0 bases from V and 5 bases from J, with 14 bases between. Germline V CDR1 and CDR2: LGHNA, YNFKEQ. The CDR3 spans 16 residues. CDR3 amino acids: CASSQDLGGSYQPQHF. The CDR3 coding sequence is TGTGCCAGCAGCCAAGACCTTGGGGGGAGTTATCAGCCCCAGCATTTT.

This clonotype was counted a few times. The chain combines TRBV28 with TRBJ1-1; 7 nucleotides align to TRBD1. Per germline, CDR1 MDHEN and CDR2 SYDVKM. V lost 7 bases, J lost 7 bases, and 18 bases stayed unmatched. This CDR3 is 16 amino acids long. This CDR3 reads CASTPGTALLGGEAFF. The CDR3 DNA is TGTGCCAGCACCCCTGGGACAGCCTTACTAGGGGGTGAAGCTTTCTTT. The full variable domain, rest sourced from reference TRBV28 and TRBJ1-1, is DVKVTQSSRYLVKRTGEKVFLECVQDMDHENMFWYRQDPGLGLRLIYFSYDVKMKEKGDIPEGYSVSREKKERFSLILESASTNQTSMYLCASTPGTALLGGEAFFGQGTRLTVV.

This clonotype was seen ten or more times. The chain links TRBV11-3 to TRBJ2-7, with D tentatively TRBD1 or TRBD2 (5 bases each). Germline values: CDR1 SGHNT, CDR2 YENEEA. This CDR3 is 16 amino acids long. V was pared by 5 bases and J by 5 bases, with 22 bases between. CDR3 DNA: TGTGCCAGCAGCCCGGGGCTTTGGGGGATGCCAAACGAGCAGTACGTC. It yields the protein CASSPGLWGMPNEQYV.

The chain couples TRBV14 to TRBJ2-1; TRBD2 aligns across 12 bases. This CDR3 is 16 amino acids long. In germline, CDR1 is SGHDN, CDR2 FVKESK. V lost 1 base and J lost 8; bases outside the gene matches: 6. CDR3: CASSQGLAGVDHEQFF. The CDR3 coding sequence is TGTGCCAGCAGCCAAGGACTAGCGGGAGTGGACCATGAGCAGTTCTTC.

This clonotype has ten or more counts. The chain has TRBV5-1 and TRBJ2-7, with 8 bases identical to TRBD1. V was pared by 2 bases and J by 5 bases, with 9 bases of the junction left unmatched. CDR1 is SGHRS, CDR2 YFSETQ, per germline. This CDR3 region has 15 residues. CDR3 sequence: CASSFGQGSTDEQYF. In DNA, the CDR3 is TGCGCCAGCAGCTTTGGACAGGGATCAACTGACGAGCAGTACTTC.

This clonotype was observed many times. The CDR3 nucleotides read TGTGCCAGCAGCCGACACCCGAGGCGGAGGGATGGCTACACCTTC. Amino acid sequence: CASSRHPRRRDGYTF. V and J are TRBV5-8 and TRBJ1-2; D is unresolved. V lost 4 bases and J lost 6, with 19 bases in between. The CDR3 contains 15 residues. The germline V gene has CDR1 SGHTS and CDR2 YDEGEE. Full variable domain (outside the CDR3, taken from reference TRBV5-8 and TRBJ1-2): EAGVTQSPTHLIKTRGQQATLRCSPISGHTSVYWYQQALGLGLQFLLWYDEGEERNRGNFPPRFSGRQFPNYSSELNVNALELEDSALYLCASSRHPRRRDGYTFGSGTRLTVV.

This clonotype was counted ten times or more. The chain carries TRBV7-3 and TRBJ2-1, with 7 bases lining up with TRBD1. The germline V gene has CDR1 SGHTA and CDR2 FQGTGA. V lost 1 base and J lost 9; bases outside the gene matches: 0. The CDR3 has 12 residues. The chain's CDR3 is CASSLRQGEQFF. DNA of the CDR3: TGTGCCAGCAGCTTAAGACAGGGTGAGCAGTTCTTC.

This clonotype has only a few counts. V and J are TRBV10-2 and TRBJ2-7; D might be TRBD2 (6 bases). CDR3 length: 15 amino acids. Looked up from germline, CDR1 is WSHSY and CDR2 is SAAADI. Trimming removed 4 bases at V and 3 bases at J, with 16 bases between. This chain's CDR3 is CASSGPTAGYYEQYV. CDR3 nucleotide sequence: TGCGCCAGCAGTGGGCCTACAGCGGGCTACTACGAGCAGTACGTC.

This clonotype has a count of ten or more. CDR3 bases: TGTGCCAGCAGCTCCGGTATGAGGGGCAGGGTTGGTACTGAAGCTTTCTTT. Translation: CASSSGMRGRVGTEAFF. This chain connects TRBV7-2 to TRBJ1-1; D perhaps matches TRBD1 (5 bases). CDR3 length: 17 residues. The V gene lost 4 bases and the J gene lost 5 bases, with 23 bases spanning the gap. Germline CDR1 and CDR2: SGHTA and FQGNSA.